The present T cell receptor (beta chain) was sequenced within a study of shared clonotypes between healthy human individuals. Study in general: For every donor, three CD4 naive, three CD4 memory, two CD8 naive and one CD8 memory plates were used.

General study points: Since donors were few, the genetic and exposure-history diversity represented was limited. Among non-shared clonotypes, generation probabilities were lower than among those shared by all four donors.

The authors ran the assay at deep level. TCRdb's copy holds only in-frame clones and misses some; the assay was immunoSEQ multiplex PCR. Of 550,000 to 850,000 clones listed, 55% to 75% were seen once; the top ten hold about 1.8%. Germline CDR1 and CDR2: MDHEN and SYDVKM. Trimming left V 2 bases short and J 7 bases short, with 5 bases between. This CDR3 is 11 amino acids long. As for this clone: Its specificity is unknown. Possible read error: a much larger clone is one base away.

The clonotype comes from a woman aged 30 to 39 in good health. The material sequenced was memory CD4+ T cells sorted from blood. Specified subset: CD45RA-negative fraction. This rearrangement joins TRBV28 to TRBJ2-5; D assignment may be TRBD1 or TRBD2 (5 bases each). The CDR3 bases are TGTGCCAGCAGTTTAGGGGGGACCCAGTACTTC. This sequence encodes CASSLGGTQYF.